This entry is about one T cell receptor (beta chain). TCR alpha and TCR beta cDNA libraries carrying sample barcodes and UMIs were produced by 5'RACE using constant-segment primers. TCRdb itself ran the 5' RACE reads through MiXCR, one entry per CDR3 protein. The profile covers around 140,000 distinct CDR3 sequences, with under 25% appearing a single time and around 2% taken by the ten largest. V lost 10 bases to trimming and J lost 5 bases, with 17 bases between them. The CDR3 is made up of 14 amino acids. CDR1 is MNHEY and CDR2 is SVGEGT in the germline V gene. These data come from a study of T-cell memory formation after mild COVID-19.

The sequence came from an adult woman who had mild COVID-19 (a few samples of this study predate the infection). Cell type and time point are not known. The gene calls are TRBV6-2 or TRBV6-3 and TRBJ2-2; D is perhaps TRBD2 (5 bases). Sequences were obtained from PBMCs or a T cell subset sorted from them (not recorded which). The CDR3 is CAIARDGRTGELFF. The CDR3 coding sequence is TGTGCCATCGCCCGGGATGGGCGGACCGGGGAGCTGTTTTTT.